The clone carrying this T cell receptor (beta chain) was found a few times. Measured with immunoSEQ multiplex PCR; TCRdb has only the in-frame clones, and not every one. The sample consists of around 26,000 clones, 84% of them appearing once. Trimming took off 8 bases at V and 8 bases at J, with 21 bases between the two ends. This CDR3 contains 14 residues. Germline CDR1 is WSHSY and CDR2 is SAAADI. Naive, memory, effector memory and TEMRA subsets that were unstimulated underwent sequencing in a few donor pairs. This sample stems from a study of siplizumab effects on memory and regulatory T cells. This clonotype was obtained from a human donor in good health. The V gene is TRBV10-2, the J gene TRBJ2-5; D remains ambiguous. Sequences were obtained from memory CD4+ T cells sorted from blood. In DNA form, the CDR3 reads TGCGCCAGCCGGAGTGCAGCCCCGGTGCGAACCCAGTACTTC. Protein sequence: CASRSAAPVRTQYF.